The T cell receptor beta chain under discussion was sequenced for a study of T cell responses to AZD1222 COVID-19 vaccine. Study findings and constraints: Along spike, vaccine-associated CD4 TCRs were found throughout, with dominance at 160-218 and 743-854. Among AZD1222 vaccinees, only six were seropositive at baseline. Unmutated regions of variants are reportedly targeted by nearly half of spike-specific TCRs.

Method: immunoSEQ multiplex PCR; TCRdb's copy keeps in-frame clones and lacks some. The sample includes approximately 200,000 clones, approximately 91% of them seen just once. For this clone: Its matching antigen is unknown.

The clonotype originates from an adult who received the AZD1222 COVID-19 vaccine. Here the sequenced sample was peripheral blood, taken 28 days after the second AZD1222 dose.

The CDR3 protein is CASRRDGPYEQYF. The CDR3 DNA reads as TGTGCCAGCCGCCGGGACGGGCCCTACGAGCAGTACTTC. The chain carries TRBV28 and TRBJ2-7; D is tentatively TRBD1 or TRBD2 (5 bases each). Trimming left V 8 bases short and J 2 bases short, with 13 bases between. This CDR3 has 13 amino acids. Germline V lookup: CDR1 MDHEN, CDR2 SYDVKM.